Shown below are 8 T cell receptor beta chains from a single sample sequenced in a study of cytotoxic CD8 clonotypes in ibrutinib-treated CLL. The method was immunoSEQ multiplex PCR; TCRdb's version includes in-frame clones alone and lacks a portion of them. The table records approximately 150,000 clones, 84% of them present only once. The sample was PBMCs, taken after 24 months of ibrutinib treatment. These receptors were collected from a human donor with chronic lymphocytic leukemia.

CDR3 amino acids: CASSSRQRRGNTIYF. The CDR3 DNA reads as TGTGCCAGCAGTTCCCGACAGAGGCGAGGAAACACCATATATTTT. This chain links TRBV2 with TRBJ1-3, with TRBD1 as a possible D gene (5 bases). Trimming left V 5 bases short and J 4 bases short, with 15 bases between. Germline V gene lookup returns CDR1 SNHLY and CDR2 FYNNEI. The CDR3 is made up of 15 amino acids.

This chain links TRBV5-4 with TRBJ1-2; a possible D gene is TRBD1 (6 bases). Deletions cut 4 bases from V and 7 bases from J, with 14 bases between. This CDR3 comprises 13 residues. Germline V gene lookup returns CDR1 SGHNT and CDR2 YYREEE (reference sequence). The CDR3: CASSPQGFGGYTF. The DNA for the CDR3 is TGTGCCAGCAGCCCACAGGGATTTGGTGGCTACACCTTC.

The chain is built from TRBV4-3 and TRBJ1-1; D gene ambiguous. Germline CDR1 and CDR2: LGHNA and YSLEER. The length of the CDR3 is 13 residues. Trimming removed 0 bases from V and 7 bases from J, with 9 bases in between. The CDR3 protein is CASSQDSVGEAFF. CDR3 in DNA: TGCGCCAGCAGCCAAGATTCAGTAGGTGAAGCTTTCTTT.

This chain joins TRBV18 and TRBJ2-1; 7 bases are a match to TRBD1. CDR3 length: 16 amino acids. The V gene end was trimmed by 5 bases and the J gene end by 5 bases; junction bases not matched to a gene: 12. Germline CDR1 and CDR2: KGHSH and LQKENI. CDR3 residues: CASSSRQGRGNNEQFF. Here the CDR3 DNA reads TGTGCCAGCTCATCCCGACAGGGAAGGGGCAACAATGAGCAGTTCTTC.

This clone was observed a handful of times. J is TRBJ1-5 and V is TRBV6-4, with TRBD1 identical over 10 bases. V dropped 5 bases and J dropped 1; count of bases not matched to a gene: 11. This CDR3 is 18 amino acids long. The V gene's germline CDR1 is MRHNA and CDR2 SNTAGT. CDR3 nucleotides: TGTGCCAGCAGTCGTCCGGGACAGGGGATTAGAAGCAATCAGCCCCAGCATTTT. Amino acids: CASSRPGQGIRSNQPQHF.

The rearrangement joins TRBV29-1 to TRBJ1-2; 9 bases fit TRBD1. Germline CDR1 is SQVTM and CDR2 is ANQGSEA. The junction had 9 bases not matched to a gene; V was cut back by 7 bases and J by 6 bases. There are 13 residues in the CDR3. The CDR3: CSAWGTGSNGYTF. DNA of the CDR3: TGCAGCGCCTGGGGGACAGGGTCTAATGGCTACACCTTC. Full variable domain (outside the CDR3, taken from reference TRBV29-1 and TRBJ1-2): SAVISQKPSRDICQRGTSLTIQCQVDSQVTMMFWYRQQPGQSLTLIATANQGSEATYESGFVIDKFPISRPNLTFSTLTVSNMSPEDSSIYLCSAWGTGSNGYTFGSGTRLTVV.

This clone has more than one count but fewer than ten. The V and J genes are TRBV9 and TRBJ1-4; D possibly corresponds to TRBD1 (6 bases). CDR1 is SGDLS, CDR2 YYNGEE, per germline. Trimming pared 3 bases from V and 3 bases from J, leaving 9 bases between. The CDR3 sequence is 14 residues long. As DNA, the CDR3 is TGTGCCAGCAGCGCGGACAGACCTAATGAAAAACTGTTTTTT. This sequence encodes CASSADRPNEKLFF.

The chain links TRBV18 to TRBJ2-3, with TRBD1 as a possible D gene (6 bases). Germline CDR1 is KGHSH and CDR2 is LQKENI. CDR3 size: 15 residues. V was trimmed by 5 bases and J by 2 bases, leaving 14 bases between them. The CDR3 DNA reads as TGTGCCAGCTCAAGGAGACAGGTACACACAGATACGCAGTATTTT. It specifies CASSRRQVHTDTQYF.